Below are 17 T cell receptor beta chains sequenced from a single sample in a study of T cells and Merkel cell carcinoma outcomes. Clones were read by immunoSEQ multiplex PCR, and TCRdb kept only the in-frame ones, dropping some. The profile shows 250 to 300 clones, around 95% of them singletons. Source material: tumor tissue from Merkel cell carcinoma. Receptors originate from a human donor with Merkel cell carcinoma.

A single count supports this clone. The CDR3 loop reads CSVEAQIADTQYF. CDR3 sequence (DNA): TGCAGCGTTGAAGCTCAGATAGCAGATACGCAGTATTTT. V gene TRBV29-1 combines with J gene TRBJ2-3; D remains unclear. In germline, CDR1 is SQVTM, CDR2 ANQGSEA. V was shortened by 1 base and J by 4 bases, with 9 bases between the two germline ends. This CDR3 contains 13 residues.

CDR3 DNA sequence: TGTGCCAGCAGCCCGGACAGGTTGAACACTGAAGCTTTCTTT. This sequence encodes CASSPDRLNTEAFF. The chain recombines TRBV4-2 with TRBJ1-1; 7 positions match TRBD1. CDR1 and CDR2 (germline): LGHNA, YNFKEQ. With 4 bases clipped from V and 0 bases from J, the junction kept 2 bases outside the gene matches. This CDR3 has 14 amino acids.

The chain couples TRBV5-4 to TRBJ1-3, with a possible D match to TRBD1 (5 bases). The V and J ends lost 2 bases and 2 bases respectively, with 8 bases between them. Germline CDR1 and CDR2: SGHNT and YYREEE (reference sequence). CDR3 length: 14 amino acids. In DNA form, the CDR3 reads TGTGCCAGCAGCTTCGGGGGAACTGGAAACACCATATATTTT. Translated: CASSFGGTGNTIYF.

Comments on this clone: The germline gene is not matched at one end of the junction; a read error may be the cause. The chain employs TRBV5-4 and TRBJ1-6, with 7 bases aligning to TRBD1. This CDR3 is 13 amino acids long. The germline V gene encodes CDR1 SGHNT and CDR2 YYREEE (reference sequence). Here the CDR3 reads CATGTDYNSPLYF. CDR3 nucleotide sequence: TGTGCCACTGGGACAGACTATAATTCACCCCTCTACTTT.

The chain couples TRBV27 to TRBJ2-7, with TRBD1 matching over 9 bases. The germline V gene encodes CDR1 MNHEY and CDR2 SMNVEV (reference sequence). J lost 2 bases, V lost 3 bases, and 5 bases had no gene match. The CDR3 spans 15 residues. The DNA of the CDR3 is TGTGCCAGCAGTTTTACCGGGACAGGGCCCTACGAGCAGTACTTC. Translating it yields CASSFTGTGPYEQYF.

The chain employs TRBV10-2 and TRBJ1-5; 8 bases line up with TRBD1. The CDR3 contains 15 residues. V dropped 6 bases and J dropped 2; count of bases not matched to a gene: 6. Germline V lookup: CDR1 WSHSY, CDR2 SAAADI. The CDR3, as DNA: TGCGCCAGCAGCTTCCAGGGGGCTGGCAATCAGCCCCAGCATTTT. It translates to CASSFQGAGNQPQHF.

The chain recombines TRBV5-6 with TRBJ1-1; D unclear. Germline-derived CDR1 and CDR2 are SGHDT and YYEEEE. V shed 4 bases and J shed 5 bases, with 15 bases lying between them. The CDR3 is 14 residues long. Written as DNA, the CDR3 is TGTGCCAGCAGCCGACGGACGGCGAGAACTGAAGCTTTCTTT. It translates to CASSRRTARTEAFF.

The chain recombines TRBV9 with TRBJ2-2, with a weak D call TRBD2 (6 bases). The CDR3 has 14 residues. V gave up 0 bases and J gave up 6 bases, with 9 bases separating them. Germline CDR1 SGDLS, CDR2 YYNGEE. The CDR3 loop reads CASSVDGDSGELFF. As DNA, the CDR3 is TGTGCCAGCAGCGTAGATGGGGACTCCGGGGAGCTGTTTTTT.

V is TRBV25-1 and J is TRBJ1-2, with 7 positions matching TRBD1. J gave up 0 bases and V 1 base, and 5 bases lay outside the gene matches. There are 16 residues in the CDR3. CDR1 and CDR2 (germline): MGHDK, SYGVNS. DNA of the CDR3: TGTGCCAGCAGTGAATCGACAGGGCTCACTAACTATGGCTACACCTTC. Protein sequence: CASSESTGLTNYGYTF.

The CDR3, as DNA: TGCGCCAGCACAATACCAGGGAGTAATTCACCCCTCCACTTT. Its protein is CASTIPGSNSPLHF. The V call is TRBV4-1, the J call TRBJ1-6, with D tentatively TRBD1 (5 bases). V dropped 7 bases and J dropped 6 bases, with 13 bases sitting between them. The CDR3 has 14 amino acids. Germline CDR1 and CDR2: MGHRA and YSYEKL.

This sequence joins TRBV14 and TRBJ1-4; a weak D match, TRBD1 (5 bases). The germline gives CDR1 SGHDN, CDR2 FVKESK. The CDR3 contains 13 residues. With 4 bases removed from V and 13 bases from J, the gap between germline ends came to 16 bases. CDR3 in DNA: TGTGCCAGCAGCCGGGGGTCTGGCTTCGGACTGTTTTTT. This encodes CASSRGSGFGLFF.

The chain is built from TRBV20-1 and TRBJ1-2; the D gene is possibly TRBD1 (6 bases). Between the trimmed V and J ends, which lost 6 bases and 8 bases, there was a span of 13 bases. There are 11 residues in the CDR3. Germline V gene lookup returns CDR1 DFQATT and CDR2 SNEGSKA (reference sequence). As DNA, the CDR3 is TGCAGTGCCAGGGGCGGGTTGGGCTACACCTTC. Protein: CSARGGLGYTF.

In its sample, this clone was seen once. The V gene is TRBV27, the J gene TRBJ2-5; no reliable D call. The V end was cut by 2 bases, the J end by 1 base, with 5 bases between. Germline CDR1 is MNHEY and CDR2 is SMNVEV (reference sequence). The CDR3 has 13 amino acids. The CDR3 loop is CASSLGVQETQYF. CDR3 coding DNA: TGTGCCAGCAGTTTAGGCGTCCAAGAGACCCAGTACTTC.

Note on this clone: The junction differs from germline at one of its ends, possibly a read error. The rearrangement uses TRBV7-7 and TRBJ1-6; 10 bases are shared with TRBD1. Germline values: CDR1 SSHAT, CDR2 FNYEAQ (reference sequence). The CDR3 is made up of 12 amino acids. The CDR3 is CASSLRDRGLYF. CDR3 in DNA: TGTGCTAGCAGCTTGAGGGACAGGGGTCTCTACTTT.

This chain links TRBV28 with TRBJ2-7, with D hard to call. Trimming cost V 5 bases and J 5 bases, with 10 bases left between them. This CDR3 has 12 amino acids. Germline CDR1 MDHEN, CDR2 SYDVKM. DNA for the CDR3: TGTGCCAGCAGTCTTAGTTCCAACGAGCAGTACTTC. Amino acid sequence: CASSLSSNEQYF.

J is TRBJ2-7 and V is TRBV7-2, with D unresolved. The CDR3 has 13 amino acids. The ends were cut back, 5 bases at V and 0 bases at J, with 8 bases in the middle. Germline loops: CDR1 SGHTA, CDR2 FQGNSA. CDR3 nucleotides: TGTGCCAGCAGCCCACCCAGCTCCTACGAGCAGTACTTC. Amino acids: CASSPPSSYEQYF.

This rearrangement joins TRBV5-6 to TRBJ2-2; maybe TRBD1 (6 bases). Looked up from germline, CDR1 is SGHDT and CDR2 is YYEEEE. The ends were cut back, 4 bases at V and 1 base at J, with 11 bases in the middle. The CDR3 is 15 residues long. Here the CDR3 reads CASSHLTGNTGELFF. CDR3 in DNA: TGTGCCAGCAGCCATTTGACAGGGAACACCGGGGAGCTGTTTTTT.